This T cell receptor beta chain derives from a study of blood T cell repertoires in COVID-19. The method was immunoSEQ multiplex PCR; TCRdb's version includes in-frame clones alone and lacks a portion of them. Here the sample spans some 140,000 clones, approximately 85% being singletons. The CDR3 spans 15 residues. Trimming stripped 5 bases from V and 4 bases from J, with 16 bases between. The germline CDR1 and CDR2 sequences are SGHRS and YFSETQ. This TCR came from a human donor in a cohort sampled during active COVID-19. The source material was peripheral blood. The chain uses TRBV5-1 and TRBJ1-5, with D unclear. The chain's CDR3 is CASSVTGEANQPQHF. The CDR3 nucleotides read TGCGCCAGCAGTGTTACCGGGGAGGCAAATCAGCCCCAGCATTTT.